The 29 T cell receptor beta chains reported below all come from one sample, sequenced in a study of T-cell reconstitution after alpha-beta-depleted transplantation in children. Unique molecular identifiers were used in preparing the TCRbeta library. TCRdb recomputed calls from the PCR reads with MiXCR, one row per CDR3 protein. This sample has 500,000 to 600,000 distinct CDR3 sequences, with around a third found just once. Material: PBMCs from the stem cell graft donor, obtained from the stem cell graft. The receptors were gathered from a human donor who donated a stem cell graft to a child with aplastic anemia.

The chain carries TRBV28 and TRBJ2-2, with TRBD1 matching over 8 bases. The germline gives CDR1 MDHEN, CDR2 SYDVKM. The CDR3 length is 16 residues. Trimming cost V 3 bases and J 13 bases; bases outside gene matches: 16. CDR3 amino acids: CASSFYPDRVGVWLFF. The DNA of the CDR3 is TGTGCCAGCAGTTTCTATCCGGACAGGGTCGGGGTGTGGCTGTTTTTT.

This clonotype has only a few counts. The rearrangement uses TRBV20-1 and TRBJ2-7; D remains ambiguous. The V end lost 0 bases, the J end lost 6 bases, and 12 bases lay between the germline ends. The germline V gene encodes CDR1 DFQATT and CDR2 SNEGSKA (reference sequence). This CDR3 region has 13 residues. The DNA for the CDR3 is TGCAGTGCTAGAGATGGCTCTGCCGGCGAGCAGTACTTC. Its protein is CSARDGSAGEQYF.

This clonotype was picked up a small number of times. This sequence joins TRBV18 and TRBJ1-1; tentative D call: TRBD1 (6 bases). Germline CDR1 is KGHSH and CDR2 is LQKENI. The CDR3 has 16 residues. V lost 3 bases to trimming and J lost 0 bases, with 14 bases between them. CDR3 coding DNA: TGTGCCAGCTCACCGCTCGGGGGGCCCATGAACACTGAAGCTTTCTTT. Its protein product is CASSPLGGPMNTEAFF.

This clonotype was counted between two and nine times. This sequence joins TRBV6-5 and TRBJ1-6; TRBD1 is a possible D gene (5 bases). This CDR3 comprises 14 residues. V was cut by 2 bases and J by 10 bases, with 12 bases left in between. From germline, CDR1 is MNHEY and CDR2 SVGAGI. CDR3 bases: TGTGCCAGCAGTTACGGGACCGTATCGTCACCCCTCCACTTT. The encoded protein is CASSYGTVSSPLHF.

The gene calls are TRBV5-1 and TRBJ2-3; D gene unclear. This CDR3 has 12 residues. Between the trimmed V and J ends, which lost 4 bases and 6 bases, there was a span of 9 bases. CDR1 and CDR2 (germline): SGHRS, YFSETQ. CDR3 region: CASSDSSDTQYF. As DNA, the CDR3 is TGCGCCAGCAGCGATTCGAGTGATACGCAGTATTTT. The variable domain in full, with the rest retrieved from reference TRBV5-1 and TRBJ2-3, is KAGVTQTPRYLIKTRGQQVTLSCSPISGHRSVSWYQQTPGQGLQFLFEYFSETQRNKGNFPGRFSGRQFSNSRSEMNVSTLELGDSALYLCASSDSSDTQYFGPGTRLTVL.

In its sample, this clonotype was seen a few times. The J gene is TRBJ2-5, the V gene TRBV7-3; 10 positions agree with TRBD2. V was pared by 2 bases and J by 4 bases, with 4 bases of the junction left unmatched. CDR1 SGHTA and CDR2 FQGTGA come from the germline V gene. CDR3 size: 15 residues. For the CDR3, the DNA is TGTGCCAGCAGCTTACTAGCGGGAGTCGGAGAGACCCAGTACTTC. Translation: CASSLLAGVGETQYF.

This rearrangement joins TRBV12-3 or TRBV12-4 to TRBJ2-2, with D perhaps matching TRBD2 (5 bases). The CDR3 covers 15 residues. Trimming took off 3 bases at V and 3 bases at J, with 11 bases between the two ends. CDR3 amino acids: CASSLSRDYTGELFF. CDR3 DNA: TGTGCCAGCAGTTTGTCGAGGGATTACACCGGGGAGCTGTTTTTT.

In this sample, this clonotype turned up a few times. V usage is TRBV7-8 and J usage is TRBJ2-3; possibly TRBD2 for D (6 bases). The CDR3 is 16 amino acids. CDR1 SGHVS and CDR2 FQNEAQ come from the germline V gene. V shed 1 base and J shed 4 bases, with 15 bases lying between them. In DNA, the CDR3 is TGTGCCAGCAGCTTAGTAAGAGGCGGGAAGGCAGATACGCAGTATTTT. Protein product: CASSLVRGGKADTQYF.

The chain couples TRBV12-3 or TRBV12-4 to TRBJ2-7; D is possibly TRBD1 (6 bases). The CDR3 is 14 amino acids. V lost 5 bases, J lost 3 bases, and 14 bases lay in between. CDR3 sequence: CASSQTDSHYEQYF. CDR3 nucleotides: TGTGCCAGCAGTCAAACGGACAGCCACTACGAGCAGTACTTC.

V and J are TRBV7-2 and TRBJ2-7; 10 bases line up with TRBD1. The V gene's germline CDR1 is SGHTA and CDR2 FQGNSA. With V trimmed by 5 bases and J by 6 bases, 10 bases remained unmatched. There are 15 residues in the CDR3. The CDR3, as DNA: TGTGCCAGCAGCCTAAGCGCCGGGACAGGGGCCGAGCAGTACTTC. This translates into CASSLSAGTGAEQYF.

CDR3 sequence: CAISDRREGLYEQYV. In DNA form, the CDR3 reads TGTGCCATCAGTGATCGGCGGGAGGGCCTCTACGAGCAGTACGTC. The chain uses TRBV10-3 and TRBJ2-7; 9 nucleotides match TRBD2. The V gene end was trimmed by 3 bases and the J gene end by 3 bases; junction bases not matched to a gene: 6. Germline V lookup: CDR1 ENHRY, CDR2 SYGVKD. The CDR3 has 15 residues.

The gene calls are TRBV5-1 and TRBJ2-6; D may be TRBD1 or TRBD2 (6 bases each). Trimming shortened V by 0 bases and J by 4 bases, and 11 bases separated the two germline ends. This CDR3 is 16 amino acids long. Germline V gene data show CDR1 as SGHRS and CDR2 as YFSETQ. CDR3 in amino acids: CASSLEGGLGANVLTF. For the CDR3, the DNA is TGCGCCAGCAGCTTGGAAGGGGGACTCGGGGCCAACGTCCTGACTTTC.

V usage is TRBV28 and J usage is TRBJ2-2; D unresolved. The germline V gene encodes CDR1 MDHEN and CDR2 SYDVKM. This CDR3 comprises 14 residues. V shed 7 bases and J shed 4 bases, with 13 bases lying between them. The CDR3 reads CASTLSRFTGELFF. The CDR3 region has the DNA TGTGCCAGCACTCTTTCTAGGTTCACCGGGGAGCTGTTTTTT. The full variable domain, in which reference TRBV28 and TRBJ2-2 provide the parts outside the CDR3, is DVKVTQSSRYLVKRTGEKVFLECVQDMDHENMFWYRQDPGLGLRLIYFSYDVKMKEKGDIPEGYSVSREKKERFSLILESASTNQTSMYLCASTLSRFTGELFFGEGSRLTVL.

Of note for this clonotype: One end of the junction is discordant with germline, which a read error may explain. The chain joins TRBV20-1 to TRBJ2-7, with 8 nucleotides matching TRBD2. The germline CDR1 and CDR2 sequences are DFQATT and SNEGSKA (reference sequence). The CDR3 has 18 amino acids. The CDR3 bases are TGCTGTGCTAGTGTCCTCCTGCCGGGACTAGTCAGCACCTACGAGCAGTACTTC. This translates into CCASVLLPGLVSTYEQYF.

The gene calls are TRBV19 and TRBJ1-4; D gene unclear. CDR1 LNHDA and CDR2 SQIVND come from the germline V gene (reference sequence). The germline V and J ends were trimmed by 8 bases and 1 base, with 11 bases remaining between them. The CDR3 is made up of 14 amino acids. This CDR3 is CASGITGTNEKLFF. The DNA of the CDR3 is TGTGCCAGTGGGATCACGGGAACTAATGAAAAACTGTTTTTT.

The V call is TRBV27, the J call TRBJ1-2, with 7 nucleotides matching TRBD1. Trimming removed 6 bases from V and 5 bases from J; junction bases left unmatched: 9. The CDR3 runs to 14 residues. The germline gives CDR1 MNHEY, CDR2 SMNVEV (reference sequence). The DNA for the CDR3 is TGTGCCAGCAGCGGGCGACAGGGAGGGTATGGCTACACCTTC. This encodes CASSGRQGGYGYTF.

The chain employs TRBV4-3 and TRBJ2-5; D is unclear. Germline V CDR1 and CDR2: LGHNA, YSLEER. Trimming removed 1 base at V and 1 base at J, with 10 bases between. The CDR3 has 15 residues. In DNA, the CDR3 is TGCGCCAGCAGCCAAGGGATTGGCGGCCAAGAGACCCAGTACTTC. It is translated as CASSQGIGGQETQYF.

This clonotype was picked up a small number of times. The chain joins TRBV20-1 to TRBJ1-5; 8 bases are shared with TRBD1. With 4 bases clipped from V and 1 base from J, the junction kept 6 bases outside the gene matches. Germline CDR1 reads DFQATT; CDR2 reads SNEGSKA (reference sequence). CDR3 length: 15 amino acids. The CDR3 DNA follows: TGCAGTGCTAAGGGACAGGACGTGAGCAATCAGCCCCAGCATTTT. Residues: CSAKGQDVSNQPQHF.

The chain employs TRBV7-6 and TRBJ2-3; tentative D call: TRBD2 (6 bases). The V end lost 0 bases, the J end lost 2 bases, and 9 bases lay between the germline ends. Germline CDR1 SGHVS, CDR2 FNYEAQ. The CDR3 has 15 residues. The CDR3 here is CASSLAGGITDTQYF. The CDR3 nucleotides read TGTGCCAGCAGCTTAGCGGGAGGTATCACAGATACGCAGTATTTT.

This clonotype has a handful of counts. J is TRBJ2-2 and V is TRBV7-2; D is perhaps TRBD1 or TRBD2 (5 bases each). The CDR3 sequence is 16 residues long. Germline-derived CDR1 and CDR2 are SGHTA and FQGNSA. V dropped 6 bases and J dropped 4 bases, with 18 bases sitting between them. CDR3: CASRQTGTKFTGELFF. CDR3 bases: TGTGCCAGCAGGCAAACCGGGACGAAATTCACCGGGGAGCTGTTTTTT.

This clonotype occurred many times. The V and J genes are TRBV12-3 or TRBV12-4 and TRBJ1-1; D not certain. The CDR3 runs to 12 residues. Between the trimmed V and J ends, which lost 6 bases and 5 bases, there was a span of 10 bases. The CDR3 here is CASSDPFTEAFF. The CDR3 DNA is TGTGCCAGCAGCGACCCCTTTACTGAAGCTTTCTTT.

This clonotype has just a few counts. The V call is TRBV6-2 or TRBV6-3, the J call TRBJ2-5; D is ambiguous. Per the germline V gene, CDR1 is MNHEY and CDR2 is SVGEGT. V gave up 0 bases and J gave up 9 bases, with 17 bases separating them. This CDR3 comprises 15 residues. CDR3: CASSYSRLRPSAQYF. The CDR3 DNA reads TGTGCCAGCAGTTACTCGAGGCTCAGGCCCTCGGCCCAGTACTTC.

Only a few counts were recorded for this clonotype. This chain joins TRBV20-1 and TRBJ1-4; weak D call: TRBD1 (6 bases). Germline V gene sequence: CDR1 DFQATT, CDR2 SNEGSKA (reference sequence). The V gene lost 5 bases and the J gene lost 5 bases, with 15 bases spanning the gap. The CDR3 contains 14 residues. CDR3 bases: TGCAGTGCTTTCATATCAGGGGCGAATGAAAAACTGTTTTTT. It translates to CSAFISGANEKLFF.

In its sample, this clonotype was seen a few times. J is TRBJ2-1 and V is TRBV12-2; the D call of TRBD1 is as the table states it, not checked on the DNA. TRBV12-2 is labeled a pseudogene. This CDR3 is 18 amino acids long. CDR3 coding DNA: TGTGCAAGTCGCTTTTCAGAATTCAGGGGGCCCACCTACAATGAGCAGTTCTTC. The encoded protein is CASRFSEFRGPTYNEQFF.

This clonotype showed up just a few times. CDR3 bases: TGCAGTGCTCAAGGACTAGCGGGGCGCTACGAGCAGTACTTC. Protein sequence: CSAQGLAGRYEQYF. The chain is built from TRBV20-1 and TRBJ2-7; 12 bases fit TRBD2. CDR1 and CDR2 (germline): DFQATT, SNEGSKA (reference sequence). The CDR3 length is 14 residues. V lost 5 bases to trimming and J lost 3 bases; unmatched junction nucleotides: 5.

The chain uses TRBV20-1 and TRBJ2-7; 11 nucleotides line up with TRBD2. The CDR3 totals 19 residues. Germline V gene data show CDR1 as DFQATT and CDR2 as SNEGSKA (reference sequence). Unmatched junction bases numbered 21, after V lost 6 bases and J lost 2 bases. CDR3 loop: CSAKRPPTTSGSNPYEQYF. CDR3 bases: TGCAGTGCCAAACGACCCCCTACTACTAGCGGGAGCAACCCCTACGAGCAGTACTTC.

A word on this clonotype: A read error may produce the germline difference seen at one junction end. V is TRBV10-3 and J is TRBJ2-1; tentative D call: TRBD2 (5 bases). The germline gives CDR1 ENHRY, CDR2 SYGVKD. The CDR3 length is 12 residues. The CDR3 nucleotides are TGTGCCATCGGGAGCTCCTACAATGAGCATTTCTTC. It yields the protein CAIGSSYNEHFF.

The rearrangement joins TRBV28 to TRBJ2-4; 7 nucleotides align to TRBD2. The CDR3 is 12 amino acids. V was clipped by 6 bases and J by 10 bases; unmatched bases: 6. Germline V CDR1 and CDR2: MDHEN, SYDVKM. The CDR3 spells CASSAGRLIQYF. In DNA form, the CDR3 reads TGTGCCAGCAGCGCCGGGAGGTTAATTCAGTACTTC. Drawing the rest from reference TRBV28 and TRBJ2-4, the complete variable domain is DVKVTQSSRYLVKRTGEKVFLECVQDMDHENMFWYRQDPGLGLRLIYFSYDVKMKEKGDIPEGYSVSREKKERFSLILESASTNQTSMYLCASSAGRLIQYFGAGTRLSVL.

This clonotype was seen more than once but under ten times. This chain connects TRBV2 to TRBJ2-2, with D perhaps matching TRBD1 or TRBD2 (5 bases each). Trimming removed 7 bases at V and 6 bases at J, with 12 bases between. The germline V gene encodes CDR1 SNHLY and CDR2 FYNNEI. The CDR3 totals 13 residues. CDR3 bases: TGTGCCAGCACCAGGGACGAGTCCGGGGAGCTGTTTTTT. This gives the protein CASTRDESGELFF.